The sequence of this TCR beta chain was determined in a study of OX40 agonist ivuxolimab in advanced cancers. Study-wide context: Eligibility rules accepted prior anti-PD-1, anti-PD-L1 or anti-CTLA-4 therapy, and over 35% had some.

CDR3 length equals 14 residues. Deletions cut 3 bases from V and 4 bases from J, with 10 bases between. From germline, CDR1 is GTSNPN and CDR2 SVGIG (reference sequence). TCRdb keeps only in-frame clones here, not all; method: immunoSEQ multiplex PCR. The data show roughly 26,000 clones, 75% to 90% seen once. V usage is TRBV30 and J usage is TRBJ1-6, with D possibly matching TRBD1 (5 bases). The material sequenced was CD4+ or CD8+ T cells sorted from blood, taken in a trial of the OX40 agonist ivuxolimab. This receptor was obtained from an adult with an advanced solid tumor such as melanoma, head and neck, liver or kidney cancer. The CDR3 DNA is TGTGCCTGGAGACCGGGACCTTATAATTCACCCCTCCACTTT. This codes for CAWRPGPYNSPLHF.